The 14 T cell receptor beta chains below were found in one sample sequenced in a study of control samples from healthy donors and cancer patients. The method was immunoSEQ multiplex PCR; TCRdb's version includes in-frame clones alone and lacks a portion of them. The table includes 70,000 or so clones, around four fifths detected once. Sequencing was done on a sample of blood. The receptors were gathered from a man aged 50 to 60 in good health.

This chain links TRBV4-1 with TRBJ2-2; 10 bases agree with TRBD1. The CDR3 has 16 amino acids. J was trimmed by 6 bases and V by 4 bases; bases with no gene match: 8. Germline CDR1 is MGHRA and CDR2 is YSYEKL. The CDR3: CASSPAGTGASGELFF. The CDR3 region has the DNA TGCGCCAGCAGCCCAGCCGGGACAGGGGCTTCCGGGGAGCTGTTTTTT.

This sequence joins TRBV7-3 and TRBJ1-5; D not certain. Trimming stripped 1 base from V and 0 bases from J, with 7 bases between. CDR3 length: 15 amino acids. Germline lookup yields CDR1 SGHTA and CDR2 FQGTGA. The CDR3 reads CASSLRSGSNQPQHF. CDR3 nucleotides: TGTGCCAGCAGCTTAAGGTCTGGTAGCAATCAGCCCCAGCATTTT.

With respect to this clone: The sample holds other DNA sequences that translate to the same CDR3. This chain uses TRBV12-3 or TRBV12-4 with TRBJ1-5; D gene ambiguous. The CDR3 runs 13 residues. V was shortened by 3 bases and J by 0 bases, with 3 bases between the two germline ends. The CDR3 DNA follows: TGTGCCAGCAGTTTCGGTAGCAATCAGCCCCAGCATTTT. It yields the protein CASSFGSNQPQHF.

This clone was observed a single time. The chain combines TRBV6-2 or TRBV6-3 with TRBJ2-1; 7 nucleotides align to TRBD2. This CDR3 comprises 16 residues. Losses at the gene ends were 2 bases for V and 5 bases for J; bases not matched to a gene: 9. Per the germline V gene, CDR1 is MNHEY and CDR2 is SVGEGT. CDR3 in amino acids: CASSYPILARNNEQFF. DNA for the CDR3: TGTGCCAGCAGTTACCCCATACTAGCGAGGAACAATGAGCAGTTCTTC.

V gene TRBV5-1 combines with J gene TRBJ1-2, with 10 bases that match TRBD1. The CDR3 is 15 amino acids. Germline CDR1 is SGHRS and CDR2 is YFSETQ. J lost 6 bases, V lost 4 bases, and 9 bases had no gene match. The CDR3 reads CASSKTTGTGDGYTF. The CDR3 DNA reads TGCGCCAGCAGCAAAACGACCGGGACAGGGGATGGCTACACCTTC.

This clone was recorded once. This rearrangement joins TRBV11-3 to TRBJ2-5; D possibly uses TRBD1 or TRBD2 (5 bases each). The CDR3 runs to 13 residues. Germline V gene lookup returns CDR1 SGHNT and CDR2 YENEEA. The ends were cut back, 5 bases at V and 2 bases at J, with 9 bases in the middle. In DNA, the CDR3 is TGTGCCAGCAGCCGGGACGGGCAAGAGACCCAGTACTTC. This gives the protein CASSRDGQETQYF.

This chain uses TRBV30 with TRBJ2-7; a weak D match, TRBD1 (5 bases). The CDR3 has 14 amino acids. V lost 1 base and J 0 bases, leaving 10 bases between the germline ends. Germline values: CDR1 GTSNPN, CDR2 SVGIG (reference sequence). Written as DNA, the CDR3 is TGTGCCTGGAGTGAAGGCAGGGCCTCCTACGAGCAGTACTTC. Encoded protein: CAWSEGRASYEQYF.

This chain uses TRBV5-4 with TRBJ2-3, with a weak D call TRBD2 (6 bases). CDR1 is SGHNT and CDR2 is YYREEE in the germline V gene (reference sequence). The length of the CDR3 is 15 residues. V shed 0 bases and J shed 6 bases, with 14 bases lying between them. This CDR3 reads CASSLDGTSVDTQYF. The DNA of the CDR3 is TGTGCCAGCAGCTTGGACGGGACTTCGGTCGATACGCAGTATTTT.

The chain is built from TRBV3-1 (or the pseudogene TRBV3-2) and TRBJ2-3; 12 bases fit TRBD2. Per the germline V gene, CDR1 is LGHDT and CDR2 is YNNKEL (reference sequence). V shed 0 bases and J 4 bases; nucleotides not matched to a gene: 8. This CDR3 region has 18 residues. CDR3 in amino acids: CASSQDSTSGSRSDTQYF. The DNA for the CDR3 is TGTGCCAGCAGCCAAGACTCGACTAGCGGGAGTCGATCAGATACGCAGTATTTT.

The genes are TRBV28 and TRBJ1-1, with D unresolved. Trimming pared 5 bases from V and 4 bases from J, leaving 8 bases between. CDR3 length: 12 amino acids. Germline CDR1 reads MDHEN; CDR2 reads SYDVKM. The CDR3 region is CASSEQRTEAFF. The CDR3 region has the DNA TGTGCCAGCAGTGAACAGCGCACTGAAGCTTTCTTT.

The rearrangement uses TRBV7-3 and TRBJ1-1; no clear D gene. Per germline, CDR1 SGHTA and CDR2 FQGTGA. V shed 2 bases and J shed 1 base, with 8 bases lying between them. The CDR3 is 14 residues long. CDR3 in amino acids: CASSLLGGNTEAFF. CDR3 DNA sequence: TGTGCCAGCAGCTTACTGGGAGGGAACACTGAAGCTTTCTTT.

The V and J genes are TRBV19 and TRBJ1-5; D may be TRBD1 (5 bases). CDR1 and CDR2 (germline): LNHDA, SQIVND (reference sequence). V lost 6 bases and J 0 bases, leaving 12 bases between the germline ends. The CDR3 length is 15 residues. The CDR3 DNA reads as TGTGCCAGTAGCTCGACAGCGTATAGCAATCAGCCCCAGCATTTT. It codes for CASSSTAYSNQPQHF.

The gene calls are TRBV18 and TRBJ2-3, with a possible D match to TRBD1 (6 bases). Between the trimmed V and J ends, which lost 2 bases and 4 bases, there was a span of 19 bases. Germline loops: CDR1 KGHSH, CDR2 LQKENI. This CDR3 spans 17 amino acids. CDR3 region: CASSPGLSQGKADTQYF. DNA for the CDR3: TGTGCCAGCTCACCAGGTTTATCACAGGGCAAGGCAGATACGCAGTATTTT.

This clone occurred a few times. This sequence joins TRBV9 and TRBJ2-7; 10 bases agree with TRBD1. Per germline, CDR1 SGDLS and CDR2 YYNGEE. Unmatched junction bases numbered 9, after V lost 0 bases and J lost 6 bases. CDR3 length equals 16 residues. CDR3 residues: CASSVAPGTGAAEQYF. The CDR3 DNA reads as TGTGCCAGCAGCGTAGCCCCAGGGACAGGGGCGGCCGAGCAGTACTTC.